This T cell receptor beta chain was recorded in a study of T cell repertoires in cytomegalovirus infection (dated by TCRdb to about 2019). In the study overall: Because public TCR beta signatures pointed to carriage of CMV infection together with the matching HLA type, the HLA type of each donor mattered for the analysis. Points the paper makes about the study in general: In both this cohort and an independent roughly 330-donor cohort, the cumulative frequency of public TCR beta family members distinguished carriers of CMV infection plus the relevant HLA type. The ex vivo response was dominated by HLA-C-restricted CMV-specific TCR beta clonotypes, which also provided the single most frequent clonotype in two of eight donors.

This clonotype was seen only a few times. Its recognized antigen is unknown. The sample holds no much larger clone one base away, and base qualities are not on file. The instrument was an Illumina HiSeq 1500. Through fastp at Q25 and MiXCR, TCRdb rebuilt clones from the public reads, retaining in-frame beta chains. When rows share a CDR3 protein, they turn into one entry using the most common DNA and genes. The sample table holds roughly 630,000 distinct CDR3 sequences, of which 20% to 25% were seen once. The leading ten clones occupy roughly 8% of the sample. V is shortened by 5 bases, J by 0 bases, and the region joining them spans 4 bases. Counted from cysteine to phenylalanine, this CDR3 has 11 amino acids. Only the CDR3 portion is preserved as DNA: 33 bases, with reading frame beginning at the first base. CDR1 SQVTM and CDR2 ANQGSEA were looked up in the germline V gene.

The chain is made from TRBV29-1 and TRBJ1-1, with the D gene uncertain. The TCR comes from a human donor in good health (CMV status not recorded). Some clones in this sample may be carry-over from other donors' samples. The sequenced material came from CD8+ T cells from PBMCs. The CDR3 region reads CSVLMNTEAFF. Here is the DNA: TGCAGCGTTCTCATGAACACTGAAGCTTTCTTT.